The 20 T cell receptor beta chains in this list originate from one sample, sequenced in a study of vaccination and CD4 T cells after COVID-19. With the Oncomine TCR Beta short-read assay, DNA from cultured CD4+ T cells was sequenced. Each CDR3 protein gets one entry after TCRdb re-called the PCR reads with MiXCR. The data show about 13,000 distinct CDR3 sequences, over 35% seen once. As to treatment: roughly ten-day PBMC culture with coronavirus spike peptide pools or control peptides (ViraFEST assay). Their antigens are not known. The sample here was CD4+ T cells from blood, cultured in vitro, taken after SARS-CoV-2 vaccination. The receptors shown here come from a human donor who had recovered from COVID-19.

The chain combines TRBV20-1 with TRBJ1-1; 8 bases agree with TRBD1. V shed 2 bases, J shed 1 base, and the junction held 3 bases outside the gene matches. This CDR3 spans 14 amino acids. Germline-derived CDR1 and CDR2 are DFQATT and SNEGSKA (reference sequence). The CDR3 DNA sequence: TGCAGTGCTAGAAGGGACAGGACGAACACTGAAGCTTTCTTT. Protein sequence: CSARRDRTNTEAFF.

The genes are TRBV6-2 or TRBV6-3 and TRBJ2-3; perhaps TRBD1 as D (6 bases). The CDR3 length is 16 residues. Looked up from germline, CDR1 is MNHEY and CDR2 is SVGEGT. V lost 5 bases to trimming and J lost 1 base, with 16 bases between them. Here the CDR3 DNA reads TGTGCCAGCAGTCGCCCCGTGGGACAAGGCACAGATACGCAGTATTTT. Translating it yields CASSRPVGQGTDTQYF.

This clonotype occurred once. As DNA, the CDR3 is TGTGCCAGCAGCTTTTGGGACAGTTCCTACGAGCAGTACTTC. It codes for CASSFWDSSYEQYF. The chain recombines TRBV7-2 with TRBJ2-7, with TRBD1 matching 7 bases. Germline CDR1 reads SGHTA; CDR2 reads FQGNSA. Trimming took 3 bases from V and 1 from J; bases not matched to a gene: 3. CDR3 length: 14 residues.

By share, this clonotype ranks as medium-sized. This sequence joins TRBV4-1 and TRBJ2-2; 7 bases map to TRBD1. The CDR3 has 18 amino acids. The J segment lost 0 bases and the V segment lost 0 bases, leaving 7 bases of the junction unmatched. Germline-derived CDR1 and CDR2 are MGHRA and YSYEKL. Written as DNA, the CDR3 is TGCGCCAGCAGCCAAGATAGAGCCGGGACAGCGAACACCGGGGAGCTGTTTTTT. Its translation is CASSQDRAGTANTGELFF.

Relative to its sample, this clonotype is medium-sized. The CDR3 here is CAGHQGGDTQYF. Written as DNA, the CDR3 is TGTGCCGGACATCAGGGGGGAGATACGCAGTATTTT. V and J are TRBV2 and TRBJ2-3, with a tentative D call TRBD1 (7 bases). V was cut by 11 bases and J by 5 bases, with 14 bases left in between. The CDR3 is 12 amino acids. The germline CDR1 and CDR2 sequences are SNHLY and FYNNEI.

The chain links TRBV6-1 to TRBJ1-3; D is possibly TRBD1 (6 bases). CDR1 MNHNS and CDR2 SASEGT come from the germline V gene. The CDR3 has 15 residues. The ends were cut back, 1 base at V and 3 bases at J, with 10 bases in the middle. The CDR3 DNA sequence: TGTGCCAGCAGTGAAGTCGGACAGAGTGGAAACACCATATATTTT. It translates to CASSEVGQSGNTIYF.

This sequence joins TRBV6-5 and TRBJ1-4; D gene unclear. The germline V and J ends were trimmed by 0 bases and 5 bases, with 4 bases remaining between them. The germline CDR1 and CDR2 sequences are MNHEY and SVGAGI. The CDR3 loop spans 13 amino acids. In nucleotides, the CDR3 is TGTGCCAGCAGTTACTCGGGAAATGAAAAACTGTTTTTT. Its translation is CASSYSGNEKLFF.

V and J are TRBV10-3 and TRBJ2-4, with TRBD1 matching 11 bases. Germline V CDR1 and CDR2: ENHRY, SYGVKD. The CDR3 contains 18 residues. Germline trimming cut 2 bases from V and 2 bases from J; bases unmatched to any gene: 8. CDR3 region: CAISEKGTGGKPKNIQYF. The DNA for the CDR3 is TGTGCCATCAGTGAGAAGGGGACAGGGGGAAAGCCCAAAAACATTCAGTACTTC.

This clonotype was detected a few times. The CDR3 loop is CASSIGRRGQGVTEAFF. The CDR3, as DNA: TGTGCCAGTAGTATTGGGAGGCGCGGACAGGGGGTCACTGAAGCTTTCTTT. This chain joins TRBV19 and TRBJ1-1, with TRBD1 matching 10 bases. Looked up from germline, CDR1 is LNHDA and CDR2 is SQIVND (reference sequence). The CDR3 has 17 residues. The V gene end was trimmed by 3 bases and the J gene end by 4 bases; junction bases not matched to a gene: 11.

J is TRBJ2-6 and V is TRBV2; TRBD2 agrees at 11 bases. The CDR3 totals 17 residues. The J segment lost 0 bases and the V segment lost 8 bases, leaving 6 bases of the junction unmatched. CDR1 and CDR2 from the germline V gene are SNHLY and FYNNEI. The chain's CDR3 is CASREGTSGSGANVLTF. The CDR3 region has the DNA TGTGCCAGCCGAGAGGGGACTAGCGGCTCTGGGGCCAACGTCCTGACTTTC.

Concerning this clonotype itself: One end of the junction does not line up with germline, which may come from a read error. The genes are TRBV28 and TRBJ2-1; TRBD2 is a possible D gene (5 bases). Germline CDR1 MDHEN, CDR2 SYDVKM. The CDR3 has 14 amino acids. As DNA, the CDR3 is TGTGCCAGCAGCCTCAGCGGCTCCAACAATGAGCAGTTCTTC. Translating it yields CASSLSGSNNEQFF.

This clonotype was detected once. The CDR3 coding sequence is TGTGCCAGCAGCCTACAGGGGGCGCGAGGCGGCTACACCTTC. Its protein is CASSLQGARGGYTF. The chain carries TRBV7-2 and TRBJ1-2; the match to TRBD1 covers 9 bases. The V and J ends lost 5 bases and 8 bases, in that order; junction bases with no gene match: 9. Germline V CDR1 and CDR2: SGHTA, FQGNSA. This CDR3 is built from 14 residues.

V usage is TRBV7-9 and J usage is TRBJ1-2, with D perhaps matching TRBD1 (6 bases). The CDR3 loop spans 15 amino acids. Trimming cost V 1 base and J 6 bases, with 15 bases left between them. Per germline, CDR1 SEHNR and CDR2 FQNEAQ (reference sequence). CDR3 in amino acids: CASSLVQAGVHGYTF. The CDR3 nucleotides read TGTGCCAGCAGCTTAGTACAGGCAGGGGTACATGGCTACACCTTC.

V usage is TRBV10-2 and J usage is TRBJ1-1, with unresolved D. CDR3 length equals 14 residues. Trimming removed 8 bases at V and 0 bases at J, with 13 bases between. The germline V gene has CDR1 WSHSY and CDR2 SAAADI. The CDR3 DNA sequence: TGCGCCAGCCCGAACTCCCCCTTGAACACTGAAGCTTTCTTT. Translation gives CASPNSPLNTEAFF.

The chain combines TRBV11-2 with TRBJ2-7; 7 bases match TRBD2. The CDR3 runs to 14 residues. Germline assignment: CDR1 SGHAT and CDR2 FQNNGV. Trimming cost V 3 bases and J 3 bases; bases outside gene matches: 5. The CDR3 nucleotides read TGTGCCAGCAGCTTGGCGGGAGCTAACTACGAGCAGTACTTC. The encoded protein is CASSLAGANYEQYF.

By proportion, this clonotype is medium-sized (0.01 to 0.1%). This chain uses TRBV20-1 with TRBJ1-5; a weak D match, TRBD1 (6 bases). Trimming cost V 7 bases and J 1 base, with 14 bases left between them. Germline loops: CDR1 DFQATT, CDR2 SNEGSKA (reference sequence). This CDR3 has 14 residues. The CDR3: CSGLTGVSNQPQHF. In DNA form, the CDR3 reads TGCAGTGGTTTGACAGGAGTCAGCAATCAGCCCCAGCATTTT.

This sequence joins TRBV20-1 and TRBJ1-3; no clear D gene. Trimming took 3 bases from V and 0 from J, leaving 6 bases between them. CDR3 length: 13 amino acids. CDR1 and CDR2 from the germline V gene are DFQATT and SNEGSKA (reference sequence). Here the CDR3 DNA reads TGCAGTGCTAGGGGGAACTCTGGAAACACCATATATTTT. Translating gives CSARGNSGNTIYF.

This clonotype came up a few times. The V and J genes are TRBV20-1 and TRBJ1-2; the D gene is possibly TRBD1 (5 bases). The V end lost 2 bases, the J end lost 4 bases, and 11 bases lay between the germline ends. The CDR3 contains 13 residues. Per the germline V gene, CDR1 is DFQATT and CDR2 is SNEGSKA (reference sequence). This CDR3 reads CSARTGDGYGYTF. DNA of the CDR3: TGCAGTGCTAGAACGGGGGATGGCTATGGCTACACCTTC.

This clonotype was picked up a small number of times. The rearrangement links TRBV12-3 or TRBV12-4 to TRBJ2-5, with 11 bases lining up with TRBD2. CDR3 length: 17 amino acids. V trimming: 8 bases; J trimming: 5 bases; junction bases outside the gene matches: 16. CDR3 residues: CASRTGLLAGGQETQYF. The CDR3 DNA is TGTGCCAGCCGAACTGGGCTCCTAGCGGGAGGACAGGAGACCCAGTACTTC.

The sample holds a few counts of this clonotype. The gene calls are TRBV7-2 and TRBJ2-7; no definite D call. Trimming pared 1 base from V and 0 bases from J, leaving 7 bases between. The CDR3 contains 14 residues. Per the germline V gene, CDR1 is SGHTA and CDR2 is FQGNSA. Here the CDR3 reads CASSLGTVSYEQYF. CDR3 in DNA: TGTGCCAGCAGCTTAGGGACGGTCTCCTACGAGCAGTACTTC.